This T cell receptor beta chain was identified in a study of blood T cells in healthy people across ages. Study-wide points: There were more naive CD4+ cells and higher diversity in long-lived donors than in aged donors.

A second PCR of 7 to 11 cycles used a sample-barcoded 5' primer and a J-beta primer mix. TCRdb processed the 5' RACE reads anew with MiXCR; each CDR3 protein has one entry. The sample has fewer than 950,000 distinct CDR3 sequences; 35% to 40% are singletons. In regard to this clonotype: Its antigen is undetermined.

The CDR3 runs to 14 residues. In germline, CDR1 is SGHTA, CDR2 FQGTGA. Trimming at V came to 5 bases and at J to 11 bases, leaving 12 bases not matched to a gene. Isolation of PBMCs gave at least 6 million cells per sample. The specimen was blood. This rearrangement joins TRBV7-3 to TRBJ1-1; the match to TRBD1 covers 9 bases. This receptor was identified in a man aged 18 to 30 in good health. CDR3 coding DNA: TGTGCCAGCAGCAAGTGGGGACAGGGTCTACGGGCTTTCTTT. Translation gives CASSKWGQGLRAFF.